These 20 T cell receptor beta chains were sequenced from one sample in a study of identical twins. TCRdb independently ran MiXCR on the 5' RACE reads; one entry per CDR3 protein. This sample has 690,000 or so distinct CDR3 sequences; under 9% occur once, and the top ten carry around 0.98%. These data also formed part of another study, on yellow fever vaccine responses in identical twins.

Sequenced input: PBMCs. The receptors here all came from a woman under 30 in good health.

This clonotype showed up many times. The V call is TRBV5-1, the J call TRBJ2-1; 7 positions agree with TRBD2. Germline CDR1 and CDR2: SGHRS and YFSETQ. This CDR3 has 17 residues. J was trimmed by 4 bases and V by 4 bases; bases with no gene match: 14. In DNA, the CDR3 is TGCGCCAGCAGCCAAGGGCACTCCAGCGGGGTGTACAATGAGCAGTTCTTC. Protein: CASSQGHSSGVYNEQFF. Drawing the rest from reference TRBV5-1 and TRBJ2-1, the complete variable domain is KAGVTQTPRYLIKTRGQQVTLSCSPISGHRSVSWYQQTPGQGLQFLFEYFSETQRNKGNFPGRFSGRQFSNSRSEMNVSTLELGDSALYLCASSQGHSSGVYNEQFFGPGTRLTVL.

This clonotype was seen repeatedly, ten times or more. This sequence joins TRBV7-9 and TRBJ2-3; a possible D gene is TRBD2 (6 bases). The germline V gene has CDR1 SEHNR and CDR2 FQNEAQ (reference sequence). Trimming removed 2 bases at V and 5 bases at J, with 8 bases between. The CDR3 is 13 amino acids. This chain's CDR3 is CASSLNSGDTQYF. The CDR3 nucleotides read TGTGCCAGCAGCTTAAATAGCGGAGATACGCAGTATTTT.

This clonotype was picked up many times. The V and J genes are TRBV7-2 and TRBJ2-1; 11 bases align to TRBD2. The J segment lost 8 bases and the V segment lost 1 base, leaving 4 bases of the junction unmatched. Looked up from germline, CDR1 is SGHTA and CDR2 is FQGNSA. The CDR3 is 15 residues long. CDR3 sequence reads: CASSLDSGGAYEQFF. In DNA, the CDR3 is TGTGCCAGCAGCTTAGATAGCGGGGGGGCTTATGAGCAGTTCTTC.

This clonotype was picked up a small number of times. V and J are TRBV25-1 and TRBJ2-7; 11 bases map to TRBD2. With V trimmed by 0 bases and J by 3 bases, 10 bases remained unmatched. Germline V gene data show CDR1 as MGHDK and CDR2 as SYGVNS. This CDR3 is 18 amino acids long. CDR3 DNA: TGTGCCAGCAGTGAATATTCCTCTCTAGCGGGGGGCCACTACGAGCAGTACTTC. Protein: CASSEYSSLAGGHYEQYF.

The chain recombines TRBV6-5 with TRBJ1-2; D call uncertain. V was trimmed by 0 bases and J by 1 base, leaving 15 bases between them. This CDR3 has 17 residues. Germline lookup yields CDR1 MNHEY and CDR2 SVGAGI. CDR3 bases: TGTGCCAGCAGTTACTCGACCGCAGAGAGCCTTAACTATGGCTACACCTTC. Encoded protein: CASSYSTAESLNYGYTF.

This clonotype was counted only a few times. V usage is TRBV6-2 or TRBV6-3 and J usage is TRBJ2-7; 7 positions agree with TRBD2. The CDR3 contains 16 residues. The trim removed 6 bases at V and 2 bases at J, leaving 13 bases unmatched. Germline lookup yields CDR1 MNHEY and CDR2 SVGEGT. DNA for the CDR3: TGTGCCAGCAGACCATCCACCGGGACTAAAGCCTACGAGCAGTACTTC. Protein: CASRPSTGTKAYEQYF.

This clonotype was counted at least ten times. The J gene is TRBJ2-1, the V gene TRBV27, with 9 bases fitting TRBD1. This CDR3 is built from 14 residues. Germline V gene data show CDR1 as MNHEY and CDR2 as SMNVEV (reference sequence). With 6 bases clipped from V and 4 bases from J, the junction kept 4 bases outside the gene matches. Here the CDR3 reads CASSLGQGYNEQFF. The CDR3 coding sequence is TGTGCCAGCAGCTTGGGACAGGGTTACAATGAGCAGTTCTTC.

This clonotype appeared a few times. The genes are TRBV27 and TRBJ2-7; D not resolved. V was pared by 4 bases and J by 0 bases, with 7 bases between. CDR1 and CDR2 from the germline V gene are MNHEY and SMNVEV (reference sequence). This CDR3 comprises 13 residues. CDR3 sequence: CASSSETSYEQYF. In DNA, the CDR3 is TGTGCCAGCAGTTCGGAGACCTCCTACGAGCAGTACTTC.

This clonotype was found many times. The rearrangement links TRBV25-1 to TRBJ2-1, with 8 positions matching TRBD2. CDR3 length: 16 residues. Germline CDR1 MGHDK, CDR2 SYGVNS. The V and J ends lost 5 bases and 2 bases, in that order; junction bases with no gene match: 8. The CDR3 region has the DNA TGTGCCAGCAGTCCCGCGGGGGGCTTCACCTACAATGAGCAGTTCTTC. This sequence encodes CASSPAGGFTYNEQFF.

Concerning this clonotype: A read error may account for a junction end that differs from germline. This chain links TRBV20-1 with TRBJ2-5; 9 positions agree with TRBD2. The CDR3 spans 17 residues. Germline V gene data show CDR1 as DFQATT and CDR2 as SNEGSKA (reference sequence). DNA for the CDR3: TGCTGTGCTAGGCCCTCAGTAGCGGGAGCAACCCAAGAGACCCAGTACTTC. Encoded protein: CCARPSVAGATQETQYF.

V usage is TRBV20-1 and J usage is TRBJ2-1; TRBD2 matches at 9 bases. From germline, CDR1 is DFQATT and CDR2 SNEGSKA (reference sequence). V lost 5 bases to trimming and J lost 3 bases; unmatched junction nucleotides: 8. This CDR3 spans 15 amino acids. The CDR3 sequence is CSARNLAGNYNEQFF. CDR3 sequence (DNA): TGCAGTGCTCGAAACCTAGCGGGAAACTACAATGAGCAGTTCTTC.

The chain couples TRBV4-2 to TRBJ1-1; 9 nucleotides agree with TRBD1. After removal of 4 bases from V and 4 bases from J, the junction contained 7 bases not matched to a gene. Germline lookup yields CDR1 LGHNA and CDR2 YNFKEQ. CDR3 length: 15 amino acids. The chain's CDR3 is CASSPAGTGITEAFF. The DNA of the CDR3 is TGTGCCAGCAGCCCCGCCGGGACAGGGATCACTGAAGCTTTCTTT.

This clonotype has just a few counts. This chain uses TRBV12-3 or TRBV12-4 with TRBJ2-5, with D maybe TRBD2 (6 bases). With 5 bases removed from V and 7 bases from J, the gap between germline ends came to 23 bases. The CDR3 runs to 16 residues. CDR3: CASSPFRLANNGTQYF. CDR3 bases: TGTGCCAGCAGTCCCTTTAGGCTAGCGAACAACGGGACCCAGTACTTC.

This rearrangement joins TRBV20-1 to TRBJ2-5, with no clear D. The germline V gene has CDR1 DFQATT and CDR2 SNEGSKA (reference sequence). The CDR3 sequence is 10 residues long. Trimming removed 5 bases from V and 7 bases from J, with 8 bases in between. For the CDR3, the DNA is TGCAGTGCTCGAAGCGTGACCCAGTACTTC. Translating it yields CSARSVTQYF.

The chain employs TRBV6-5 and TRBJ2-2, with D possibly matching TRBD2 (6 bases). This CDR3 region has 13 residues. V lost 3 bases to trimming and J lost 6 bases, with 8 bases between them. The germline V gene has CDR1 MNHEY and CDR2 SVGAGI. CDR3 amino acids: CASSYREPGELFF. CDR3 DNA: TGTGCCAGCAGTTATCGGGAGCCCGGGGAGCTGTTTTTT.

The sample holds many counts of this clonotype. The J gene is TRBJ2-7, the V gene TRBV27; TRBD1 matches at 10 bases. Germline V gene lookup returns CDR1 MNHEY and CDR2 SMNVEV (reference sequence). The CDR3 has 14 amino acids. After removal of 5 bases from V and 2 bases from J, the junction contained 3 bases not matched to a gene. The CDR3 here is CASSETGGPYEQYF. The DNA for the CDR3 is TGTGCCAGCAGTGAGACAGGGGGCCCCTACGAGCAGTACTTC.

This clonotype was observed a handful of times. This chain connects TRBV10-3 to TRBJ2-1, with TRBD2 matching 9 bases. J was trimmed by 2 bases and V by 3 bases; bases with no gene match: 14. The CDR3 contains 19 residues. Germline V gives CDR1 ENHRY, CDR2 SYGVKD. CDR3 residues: CAISEIAGEVGRPYNEQFF. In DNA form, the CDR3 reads TGTGCCATCAGTGAAATAGCGGGAGAGGTCGGGCGGCCCTACAATGAGCAGTTCTTC.

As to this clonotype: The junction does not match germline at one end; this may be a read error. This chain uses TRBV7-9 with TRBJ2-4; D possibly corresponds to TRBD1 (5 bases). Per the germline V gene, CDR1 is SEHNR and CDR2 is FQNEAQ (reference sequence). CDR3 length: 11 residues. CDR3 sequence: CASSTQGIVNF. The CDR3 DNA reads TGTGCCAGCAGCACCCAGGGTATAGTGAACTTC. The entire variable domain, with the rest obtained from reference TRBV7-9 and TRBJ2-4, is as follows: DTGVSQNPRHKITKRGQNVTFRCDPISEHNRLYWYRQTLGQGPEFLTYFQNEAQLEKSRLLSDRFSAERPKGSFSTLEIQRTEQGDSAMYLCASSTQGIVNFGAGTRLSVL.

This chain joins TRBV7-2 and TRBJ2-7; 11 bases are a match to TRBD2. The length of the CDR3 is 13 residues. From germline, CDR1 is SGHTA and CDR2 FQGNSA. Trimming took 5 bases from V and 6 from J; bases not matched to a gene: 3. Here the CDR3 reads CASSRGLAGEQYF. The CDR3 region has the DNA TGTGCCAGCAGCCGAGGACTAGCGGGCGAGCAGTACTTC.

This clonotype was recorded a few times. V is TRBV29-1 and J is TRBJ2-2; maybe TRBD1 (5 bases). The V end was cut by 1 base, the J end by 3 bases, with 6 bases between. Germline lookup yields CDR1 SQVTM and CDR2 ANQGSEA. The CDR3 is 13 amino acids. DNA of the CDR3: TGCAGCGTTGAAGCGACAGACACCGGGGAGCTGTTTTTT. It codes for CSVEATDTGELFF.